Each of the 19 T cell receptor beta chains below was sequenced from the same sample in a study of CD8 T cells in ankylosing spondylitis. MiXCR, run by TCRdb on the 5' RACE reads, gives a single entry per CDR3 protein. This sample has around 320,000 distinct CDR3 sequences, with 20% found just once. Sequencing was carried out using blood, either unsorted or a sorted T cell fraction (not recorded which). These receptors originate from a female donor with ankylosing spondylitis or in good health (not recorded which).

V usage is TRBV18 and J usage is TRBJ2-1; TRBD1 agrees at 8 bases. Per germline, CDR1 KGHSH and CDR2 LQKENI. The trim removed 8 bases at V and 4 bases at J, leaving 7 bases unmatched. The CDR3 is 14 amino acids. DNA for the CDR3: TGTGCCAGCACCCAGGGGGCCGCTTACAATGAGCAGTTCTTC. Its translation is CASTQGAAYNEQFF.

This clonotype was seen a single time. V and J are TRBV10-2 and TRBJ2-7, with a possible D match to TRBD2 (5 bases). This CDR3 has 13 residues. Trimming shortened V by 4 bases and J by 3 bases, and 10 bases separated the two germline ends. Looked up from germline, CDR1 is WSHSY and CDR2 is SAAADI. CDR3 loop: CASSVRTSYEQYF. CDR3 bases: TGCGCCAGCAGTGTCCGAACTAGCTACGAGCAGTACTTC.

This clonotype was counted many times. The rearrangement links TRBV20-1 to TRBJ2-3; D unresolved. The V and J ends lost 2 bases and 6 bases respectively, with 9 bases between them. CDR1 is DFQATT and CDR2 is SNEGSKA in the germline V gene (reference sequence). The CDR3 is made up of 12 amino acids. In DNA form, the CDR3 reads TGCAGTGCTAGAATCTTGGTCGATACGCAGTATTTT. Its translation: CSARILVDTQYF.

In this sample, this clonotype turned up a few times. V usage is TRBV6-1 and J usage is TRBJ1-1, with 7 bases that match TRBD1. The V and J ends lost 5 bases and 1 base, in that order; junction bases with no gene match: 7. CDR1 is MNHNS and CDR2 is SASEGT in the germline V gene. The CDR3 runs 15 residues. CDR3 sequence: CASSREGQWNTEAFF. The DNA for the CDR3 is TGTGCCAGCAGTCGGGAGGGACAGTGGAACACTGAAGCTTTCTTT.

This chain connects TRBV20-1 to TRBJ2-3; tentatively, D is TRBD2 (5 bases). V gave up 5 bases and J gave up 6 bases, with 18 bases separating them. The CDR3 has 14 residues. Germline-derived CDR1 and CDR2 are DFQATT and SNEGSKA (reference sequence). CDR3 bases: TGCAGTGCTGAGGCTGTGGGTTGGAGGGATACGCAGTATTTT. Residues: CSAEAVGWRDTQYF.

This clonotype was seen only a few times. This chain connects TRBV20-1 to TRBJ1-2; 9 nucleotides align to TRBD1. The V gene end was trimmed by 5 bases and the J gene end by 5 bases; junction bases not matched to a gene: 12. The germline V gene has CDR1 DFQATT and CDR2 SNEGSKA (reference sequence). The CDR3 consists of 15 residues. CDR3 residues: CSAPPGQGFQYGYTF. The CDR3 bases are TGCAGTGCTCCACCGGGACAGGGCTTCCAGTATGGCTACACCTTC.

V is TRBV28 and J is TRBJ2-1; D is possibly TRBD2 (6 bases). Trimming left V 3 bases short and J 5 bases short, with 11 bases between. This CDR3 contains 14 residues. In germline, CDR1 is MDHEN, CDR2 SYDVKM. The CDR3 DNA reads TGTGCCAGCAGTTTGGCGGGAACTAACAATGAGCAGTTCTTC. It yields the protein CASSLAGTNNEQFF.

This clonotype has a handful of counts. The V gene is TRBV11-2, the J gene TRBJ2-5, with a possible D match to TRBD2 (6 bases). The V end lost 5 bases, the J end lost 5 bases, and 18 bases lay between the germline ends. Germline V gene sequence: CDR1 SGHAT, CDR2 FQNNGV. The CDR3 has 15 amino acids. CDR3 in amino acids: CASSILAERWETQYF. In DNA, the CDR3 is TGTGCCAGCAGCATTTTAGCGGAGAGGTGGGAGACCCAGTACTTC.

The chain employs TRBV12-3 or TRBV12-4 and TRBJ2-3; weak D call: TRBD2 (6 bases). The CDR3 extends over 15 amino acids. Trimming pared 5 bases from V and 2 bases from J, leaving 14 bases between. The CDR3 here is CASSPPGTSTDTQYF. DNA for the CDR3: TGTGCCAGCAGTCCACCAGGGACTTCCACAGATACGCAGTATTTT.

This clonotype was observed at least ten times. The rearrangement uses TRBV29-1 and TRBJ2-3, with TRBD2 identical over 12 bases. J lost 6 bases, V lost 4 bases, and 5 bases had no gene match. The CDR3 covers 14 residues. Germline V gene sequence: CDR1 SQVTM, CDR2 ANQGSEA. CDR3: CSVGTSGRLDTQYF. CDR3 coding DNA: TGCAGCGTTGGAACTAGCGGGAGGTTGGATACGCAGTATTTT.

This clonotype was counted ten times or more. The rearrangement joins TRBV29-1 to TRBJ1-1; D is possibly TRBD1 (6 bases). The germline gives CDR1 SQVTM, CDR2 ANQGSEA. This CDR3 spans 11 amino acids. Trimming took off 4 bases at V and 5 bases at J, with 8 bases between the two ends. CDR3 sequence reads: CSVARGTEAFF. In DNA form, the CDR3 reads TGCAGCGTTGCCAGGGGAACTGAAGCTTTCTTT.

This clonotype came up once. V and J are TRBV29-1 and TRBJ2-2; 8 bases map to TRBD2. This CDR3 is built from 15 residues. V was clipped by 4 bases and J by 3 bases; unmatched bases: 7. CDR1 SQVTM and CDR2 ANQGSEA come from the germline V gene. The CDR3 DNA sequence: TGCAGCGTTGCGTCCAGCGGGAGTTACACCGGGGAGCTGTTTTTT. It is translated as CSVASSGSYTGELFF.

Only a few counts were recorded for this clonotype. The V and J genes are TRBV5-5 and TRBJ2-1, with 7 bases that match TRBD1. Germline lookup yields CDR1 SGHKS and CDR2 YYEKEE (reference sequence). Unmatched junction bases numbered 10, after V lost 2 bases and J lost 5 bases. The CDR3 is 16 amino acids. In DNA, the CDR3 is TGTGCCAGCAGCTTAAAAGACAGGGTGCTTAACAATGAGCAGTTCTTC. The encoded protein is CASSLKDRVLNNEQFF.

To note about this clonotype: An end of the junction does not agree with germline; a read error may underlie this. Here the CDR3 DNA reads TGCTGTGCTAGACGAACAGGGGCCCTATCTGGGGCCAACGTCCTGACTTTC. Protein product: CCARRTGALSGANVLTF. This chain joins TRBV20-1 and TRBJ2-6, with 7 bases lining up with TRBD1. Germline V lookup: CDR1 DFQATT, CDR2 SNEGSKA (reference sequence). This CDR3 has 17 amino acids.

A note on this clonotype: Compared with germline, one end of the junction differs, possibly owing to a read error. V and J are TRBV7-2 and TRBJ1-6, with a weak D call TRBD1 (5 bases). This CDR3 comprises 15 residues. Germline-derived CDR1 and CDR2 are SGHTA and FQGNSA. The CDR3 here is CASSLAGQGRSPLHF. The CDR3 nucleotides are TGTGCCAGCAGTTTAGCGGGGCAGGGAAGATCACCCCTCCACTTT.

The V gene is TRBV7-9, the J gene TRBJ2-5; 8 nucleotides match TRBD1. With 4 bases clipped from V and 1 base from J, the junction kept 2 bases outside the gene matches. Germline assignment: CDR1 SEHNR and CDR2 FQNEAQ (reference sequence). The CDR3 spans 14 residues. CDR3 bases: TGTGCCAGCAGCTCACAGGGGGTCCAAGAGACCCAGTACTTC. Encoded protein: CASSSQGVQETQYF.

This clonotype was seen only a few times. The gene calls are TRBV10-3 and TRBJ2-3; D call uncertain. The CDR3 is 12 residues long. Germline V gene lookup returns CDR1 ENHRY and CDR2 SYGVKD. The V end was cut by 4 bases, the J end by 4 bases, with 6 bases between. CDR3 loop: CAISGVADTQYF. The CDR3 nucleotides read TGTGCCATCAGTGGGGTGGCAGATACGCAGTATTTT.

This clonotype has more than one count but fewer than ten. The chain joins TRBV18 to TRBJ2-1; possible D gene TRBD1, 5 bases. V lost 6 bases and J lost 5, with 8 bases in between. The CDR3 length is 12 residues. The germline gives CDR1 KGHSH, CDR2 LQKENI. In nucleotides, the CDR3 is TGTGCCAGCTCTCTCAGGGACAATGAGCAGTTCTTC. Protein product: CASSLRDNEQFF.

CDR3 sequence reads: CSATPGLEGRETQYF. DNA of the CDR3: TGCAGTGCTACCCCGGGACTAGAAGGGCGAGAGACCCAGTACTTC. The rearrangement joins TRBV20-1 to TRBJ2-5; 8 nucleotides agree with TRBD2. This CDR3 has 15 amino acids. The V and J ends lost 4 bases and 4 bases, in that order; junction bases with no gene match: 11. From germline, CDR1 is DFQATT and CDR2 SNEGSKA (reference sequence).